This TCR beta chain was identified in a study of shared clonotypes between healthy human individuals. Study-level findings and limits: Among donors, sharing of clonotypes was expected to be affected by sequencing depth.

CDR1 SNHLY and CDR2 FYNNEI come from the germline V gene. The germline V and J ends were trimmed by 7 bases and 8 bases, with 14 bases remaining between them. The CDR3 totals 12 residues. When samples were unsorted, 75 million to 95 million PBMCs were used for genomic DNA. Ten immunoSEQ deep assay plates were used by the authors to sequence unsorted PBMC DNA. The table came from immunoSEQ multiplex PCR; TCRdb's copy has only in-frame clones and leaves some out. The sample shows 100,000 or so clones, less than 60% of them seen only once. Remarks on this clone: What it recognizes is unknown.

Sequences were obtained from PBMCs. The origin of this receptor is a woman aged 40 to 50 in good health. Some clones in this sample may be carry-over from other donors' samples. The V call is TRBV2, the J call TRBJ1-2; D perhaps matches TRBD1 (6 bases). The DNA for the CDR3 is TGTGCCAGCACCCGGGGGCTAGAGGGCTACACCTTC. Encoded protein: CASTRGLEGYTF. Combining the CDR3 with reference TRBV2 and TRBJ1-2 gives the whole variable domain EPEVTQTPSHQVTQMGQEVILRCVPISNHLYFYWYRQILGQKVEFLVSFYNNEISEKSEIFDDQFSVERPDGSNFTLKIRSTKLEDSAMYFCASTRGLEGYTFGSGTRLTVV.